This T cell receptor (beta chain) was obtained from a study of metastatic and nonmetastatic thyroid tumors. In the study overall: Repertoires from blood and tumor or nodule tissue of malignant and benign thyroid patients were compared.

Study-level points and caveats: The study reportedly found significantly higher TCR beta diversity in malignant thyroid tumors than benign nodules, in blood and tumor.

Methods used by the authors: To classify distant metastasis in papillary thyroid cancer, a model was built from CDR3 differences across clinicopathological groups. TCRdb redid the clone calls on the PCR reads using MiXCR. The V and J calls were determined by TCRdb, not by the authors. The sample has roughly 36,000 clones, 10% to 13% seen once; the top ten hold roughly 16%. No treatment had been given to any patient before thyroid surgery. The V gene end was trimmed by 8 bases and the J gene end by 6 bases; junction bases not matched to a gene: 19. Germline V gene data show CDR1 as MNHNS and CDR2 as SASEGT. The CDR3 has 16 amino acids. This clone was recorded many times. What it binds is not known.

This TCR derives from a female donor with papillary thyroid cancer or a benign thyroid nodule (not recorded which). Some clones in this sample may be carry-over from other donors' samples. Sequencing was done on a sample of blood. This chain connects TRBV6-1 to TRBJ2-7, with 7 bases lining up with TRBD1. CDR3: CASAPSPGQEGVEQYF. As DNA, the CDR3 is TGTGCCAGCGCCCCAAGCCCCGGACAGGAAGGGGTCGAGCAGTACTTC.